The 21 T cell receptor beta chains below come from one sample, sequenced in a study of response to subunit inactivated influenza vaccine. TCRdb recomputed calls from the RT-PCR reads with MiXCR, one row per CDR3 protein. This sample carries 500,000 to 600,000 distinct CDR3 sequences, 6% to 9% of them seen once, and the ten largest clones take around 13%. Sequenced material: PBMCs from blood, taken around 25 months after vaccination. The source of these receptors is a man aged 50-75 years who received an inactivated influenza vaccine.

The chain is built from TRBV6-5 and TRBJ2-7; the match to TRBD2 covers 7 bases. CDR3 length: 15 residues. Germline CDR1 and CDR2: MNHEY and SVGAGI. V lost 2 bases to trimming and J lost 5 bases; unmatched junction nucleotides: 9. The CDR3 spells CASSYDGGSPHEQYF. Here the CDR3 DNA reads TGTGCCAGCAGTTACGACGGCGGGAGCCCCCACGAGCAGTACTTC.

This clonotype was found a few times. V usage is TRBV20-1 and J usage is TRBJ2-6; possible D gene TRBD1, 5 bases. CDR3 length: 16 amino acids. V was shortened by 0 bases and J by 0 bases, with 9 bases between the two germline ends. Germline CDR1 DFQATT, CDR2 SNEGSKA (reference sequence). CDR3 loop: CSARDGAYSGANVLTF. In DNA, the CDR3 is TGCAGTGCTAGAGATGGGGCATACTCTGGGGCCAACGTCCTGACTTTC.

This clonotype was recorded many times. The chain joins TRBV20-1 to TRBJ2-5, with D tentatively TRBD1 (6 bases). This CDR3 is 15 amino acids long. Germline CDR1 and CDR2: DFQATT and SNEGSKA (reference sequence). V was cut by 0 bases and J by 1 base, with 12 bases left in between. CDR3 in DNA: TGCAGTGCTAGAGACCTTCGGGACATCCAAGAGACCCAGTACTTC. As protein: CSARDLRDIQETQYF.

This clonotype was seen many times. This chain links TRBV29-1 with TRBJ1-1; the D is unclear. The V gene lost 7 bases and the J gene lost 0 bases, with 9 bases spanning the gap. Looked up from germline, CDR1 is SQVTM and CDR2 is ANQGSEA. The CDR3 spans 12 residues. The CDR3 DNA is TGCAGCGCTGACGGGGTGAACACTGAAGCTTTCTTT. It yields the protein CSADGVNTEAFF.

This clonotype was counted ten times or more. The chain links TRBV15 to TRBJ2-1; D is perhaps TRBD1 (6 bases). V shed 3 bases and J shed 8 bases, with 17 bases lying between them. The CDR3 sequence is 15 residues long. In germline, CDR1 is LNHNV, CDR2 YYDKDF (reference sequence). CDR3 DNA: TGTGCCACCAGCAGGAATAACAGGGAAGCCGATGAGCAGTTCTTC. This translates into CATSRNNREADEQFF.

This clonotype was observed at least ten times. The chain is built from TRBV29-1 and TRBJ1-1; D is possibly TRBD1 (5 bases). The V gene's germline CDR1 is SQVTM and CDR2 ANQGSEA. V lost 4 bases to trimming and J lost 0 bases, with 9 bases between them. This CDR3 spans 13 amino acids. The CDR3, as DNA: TGCAGCGTTGCCAGGGTATTGAACACTGAAGCTTTCTTT. Its translation is CSVARVLNTEAFF.

This clonotype came up a few times. The rearrangement links TRBV5-5 to TRBJ2-3; TRBD2 agrees at 11 bases. J was trimmed by 5 bases and V by 4 bases; bases with no gene match: 12. CDR1 is SGHKS and CDR2 is YYEKEE in the germline V gene (reference sequence). The CDR3 spans 17 residues. The CDR3 region has the DNA TGTGCCAGCAGCCCCGGGACTAGCGGAAGCACAATAGATACGCAGTATTTT. Translated, it gives CASSPGTSGSTIDTQYF.

This clonotype came up a few times. This rearrangement joins TRBV18 to TRBJ2-3; 10 positions match TRBD2. This CDR3 region has 15 residues. Germline CDR1 and CDR2: KGHSH and LQKENI. The V and J ends lost 2 bases and 4 bases, in that order; junction bases with no gene match: 3. CDR3 bases: TGTGCCAGCTCACCAGGAAGCGGGAGGGCAGATACGCAGTATTTT. Residues: CASSPGSGRADTQYF. Drawing the rest from reference TRBV18 and TRBJ2-3, the complete variable domain is NAGVMQNPRHLVRRRGQEARLRCSPMKGHSHVYWYRQLPEEGLKFMVYLQKENIIDESGMPKERFSAEFPKEGPSILRIQQVVRGDSAAYFCASSPGSGRADTQYFGPGTRLTVL.

The table lists this clonotype with many counts. The chain has TRBV27 and TRBJ2-3; 8 bases agree with TRBD2. Germline CDR1 and CDR2: MNHEY and SMNVEV (reference sequence). The J segment lost 0 bases and the V segment lost 2 bases, leaving 4 bases of the junction unmatched. This CDR3 spans 16 amino acids. The CDR3 is CASSLIAGTSTDTQYF. CDR3 bases: TGTGCCAGCAGTTTAATAGCGGGGACTAGCACAGATACGCAGTATTTT.

In its sample, this clonotype was seen many times. The rearrangement joins TRBV19 to TRBJ1-2, with D unresolved. Germline lookup yields CDR1 LNHDA and CDR2 SQIVND (reference sequence). V was trimmed by 10 bases and J by 6 bases, leaving 12 bases between them. The CDR3 loop spans 11 amino acids. CDR3 protein: CATQVGHGYTF. Here the CDR3 DNA reads TGTGCCACCCAAGTGGGCCATGGCTACACCTTC.

This clonotype was observed at least ten times. This chain uses TRBV18 with TRBJ2-2, with a tentative D call TRBD2 (5 bases). CDR1 is KGHSH and CDR2 is LQKENI in the germline V gene. Trimming stripped 8 bases from V and 3 bases from J, with 13 bases between. The CDR3 loop spans 14 amino acids. The CDR3 nucleotides read TGTGCCAGCAGCCGCATGCGGGACACCGGGGAGCTGTTTTTT. It yields the protein CASSRMRDTGELFF.

As regards this clonotype: Compared with germline, one end of the junction differs, possibly owing to a read error. The chain joins TRBV7-7 to TRBJ2-5, with TRBD2 matching over 7 bases. The CDR3 covers 16 residues. Germline CDR1 and CDR2: SSHAT and FNYEAQ (reference sequence). Here the CDR3 reads CASSLAGLGDAETQYF. CDR3 DNA: TGTGCTAGCAGCTTAGCGGGTCTGGGGGATGCAGAGACCCAGTACTTC.

The rearrangement links TRBV4-1 to TRBJ2-5, with TRBD1 matching over 9 bases. V lost 1 base to trimming and J lost 6 bases; unmatched junction nucleotides: 9. Germline lookup yields CDR1 MGHRA and CDR2 YSYEKL. This CDR3 is 16 amino acids long. The CDR3 here is CASSQGSGTGQKTQYF. In nucleotides, the CDR3 is TGCGCCAGCAGCCAAGGATCCGGGACAGGGCAGAAGACCCAGTACTTC.

J is TRBJ1-5 and V is TRBV3-1; the D gene is possibly TRBD1 (5 bases). V gave up 5 bases and J gave up 0 bases, with 8 bases separating them. Germline loops: CDR1 LGHDT, CDR2 YNNKEL (reference sequence). The CDR3 totals 14 residues. The CDR3, as DNA: TGTGCCAGCAGCGACAGCCTTAGCAATCAGCCCCAGCATTTT. Its translation: CASSDSLSNQPQHF.

In its sample, this clonotype was seen a few times. V gene TRBV4-2 combines with J gene TRBJ2-3; TRBD2 matches at 8 bases. The junction had 5 bases not matched to a gene; V was cut back by 1 base and J by 2 bases. This CDR3 is 16 amino acids long. Germline CDR1 is LGHNA and CDR2 is YNFKEQ. The CDR3 nucleotides read TGTGCCAGCAGCCAAGCCCCGGGGGGGTCCACAGATACGCAGTATTTT. Amino acids: CASSQAPGGSTDTQYF.

This clonotype came up many times. The chain is built from TRBV29-1 and TRBJ2-5, with D tentatively TRBD1 (8 bases). The germline V gene has CDR1 SQVTM and CDR2 ANQGSEA. V was pared by 7 bases and J by 5 bases, with 14 bases between. The CDR3 loop spans 12 amino acids. The CDR3 loop is CSANRGGETQYF. Written as DNA, the CDR3 is TGCAGCGCTAACAGGGGGGGGGAGACCCAGTACTTC.

This clonotype appeared many times. This sequence joins TRBV6-1 and TRBJ1-6; TRBD1 aligns across 7 bases. Germline V lookup: CDR1 MNHNS, CDR2 SASEGT. The CDR3 consists of 14 residues. J lost 10 bases, V lost 7 bases, and 10 bases had no gene match. For the CDR3, the DNA is TGTGCCAGCATGCCGACAGGGCTAGACTCACCCCTCCACTTT. Amino acids: CASMPTGLDSPLHF.

This clonotype has more than one count but fewer than ten. The chain uses TRBV13 and TRBJ2-2; 7 positions match TRBD1. CDR1 and CDR2 (germline): PRHDT, FYEKMQ (reference sequence). With 4 bases clipped from V and 2 bases from J, the junction kept 4 bases outside the gene matches. The CDR3 is 15 amino acids. CDR3 protein: CASSWGQRNTGELFF. CDR3 sequence (DNA): TGTGCCAGCAGCTGGGGACAGAGAAACACCGGGGAGCTGTTTTTT.

This clonotype has more than one count but fewer than ten. The CDR3 loop is CASIFQGNYNEQFF. The DNA of the CDR3 is TGTGCCAGCATTTTCCAGGGCAACTACAATGAGCAGTTCTTC. The V gene is TRBV12-3 or TRBV12-4, the J gene TRBJ2-1, with D maybe TRBD1 (5 bases). Trimming took 7 bases from V and 3 from J, leaving 13 bases between them. This CDR3 is 14 amino acids long.

The sample holds many counts of this clonotype. V and J are TRBV7-8 and TRBJ2-1; TRBD1 might be the D (6 bases). This CDR3 has 13 residues. Per the germline V gene, CDR1 is SGHVS and CDR2 is FQNEAQ. Trimming pared 1 base from V and 7 bases from J, leaving 8 bases between. CDR3 protein: CASSLVGQNEQFF. The CDR3 DNA follows: TGTGCCAGCAGCTTAGTTGGACAGAATGAGCAGTTCTTC.

This clonotype was seen a few times. The chain carries TRBV7-2 and TRBJ1-1, with unresolved D. V shed 1 base and J shed 10 bases, with 13 bases lying between them. The length of the CDR3 is 13 residues. Germline V CDR1 and CDR2: SGHTA, FQGNSA. DNA of the CDR3: TGTGCCAGCAGCTTAGAGACCCCCTCGGGAGCTTTCTTT. It translates to CASSLETPSGAFF.